This T cell receptor beta chain was observed in a study of control samples from healthy donors and cancer patients. CDR3 length: 18 amino acids. V lost 1 base, J lost 1 base, and 8 bases stayed unmatched. The germline V gene has CDR1 MNHEY and CDR2 SVGEGT. Here immunoSEQ multiplex PCR was the method, and the copy in TCRdb shows in-frame clones only, minus some. The sample carries roughly 400,000 clones, roughly 90% recorded once. The sequencing sample was made of PBMCs. The chain employs TRBV6-2 or TRBV6-3 and TRBJ2-1, with 9 bases that match TRBD2. This clonotype originated in a man aged 40-49 years with head and neck cancer. Written as DNA, the CDR3 is TGTGCCAGCAGTTACTTCGCCTGGCGGGGGGGTTCCTACAATGAGCAGTTCTTC. The encoded protein is CASSYFAWRGGSYNEQFF.